The next 8 T cell receptor beta chains were all read from a single sample in a study of blood T cell repertoires in COVID-19. This table comes from immunoSEQ multiplex PCR, and its TCRdb copy is limited to in-frame clones, with some not included. The profile covers 70,000 or so clones, with roughly 90% appearing a single time and around 1.6% taken by the ten largest. Sequencing was carried out using peripheral blood. These receptors all stem from a man between 50 and 59 years old with acute or convalescent COVID-19.

The rearrangement links TRBV15 to TRBJ2-4, with 7 bases aligning to TRBD1. The CDR3 totals 15 residues. Unmatched junction bases numbered 4, after V lost 2 bases and J lost 3 bases. Germline assignment: CDR1 LNHNV and CDR2 YYDKDF (reference sequence). CDR3 loop: CATSRTGVGKNIQYF. The CDR3 DNA reads TGTGCCACCAGCAGAACAGGGGTCGGCAAAAACATTCAGTACTTC.

The chain recombines TRBV30 with TRBJ2-5, with TRBD2 matching 12 bases. This CDR3 is 13 amino acids long. CDR1 is GTSNPN and CDR2 is SVGIG in the germline V gene (reference sequence). Germline trimming cut 4 bases from V and 4 bases from J; bases unmatched to any gene: 1. The CDR3: CAWTGLAGETQYF. CDR3 DNA: TGTGCCTGGACGGGACTAGCGGGAGAGACCCAGTACTTC.

The genes are TRBV5-1 and TRBJ2-5; D is perhaps TRBD1 (7 bases). From germline, CDR1 is SGHRS and CDR2 YFSETQ. The ends were cut back, 4 bases at V and 4 bases at J, with 11 bases in the middle. This CDR3 contains 13 residues. This chain's CDR3 is CASSPQGGETQYF. DNA of the CDR3: TGCGCCAGCAGCCCCCAGGGGGGAGAGACCCAGTACTTC.

The rearrangement uses TRBV5-5 and TRBJ1-2, with D unclear. The germline CDR1 and CDR2 sequences are SGHKS and YYEKEE (reference sequence). The ends were cut back, 0 bases at V and 0 bases at J, with 9 bases in the middle. The CDR3 spans 15 residues. CDR3 bases: TGTGCCAGCAGCTTGGCTGGAGATTCTAACTATGGCTACACCTTC. Amino acids: CASSLAGDSNYGYTF. The variable domain in full, completed from reference TRBV5-5 and TRBJ1-2, reads DAGVTQSPTHLIKTRGQQVTLRCSPISGHKSVSWYQQVLGQGPQFIFQYYEKEERGRGNFPDRFSARQFPNYSSELNVNALLLGDSALYLCASSLAGDSNYGYTFGSGTRLTVV.

There are a few counts of this clone. The V call is TRBV4-2, the J call TRBJ2-1, with D tentatively TRBD2 (6 bases). The germline V gene encodes CDR1 LGHNA and CDR2 YNFKEQ. This CDR3 has 16 residues. The V and J ends lost 4 bases and 7 bases respectively, with 20 bases between them. CDR3 residues: CASSRLALEGENEQFF. The CDR3, as DNA: TGTGCCAGCAGCCGTCTCGCGTTGGAGGGTGAGAATGAGCAGTTCTTC.

The chain is built from TRBV28 and TRBJ1-1, with TRBD1 as a possible D gene (5 bases). Germline lookup yields CDR1 MDHEN and CDR2 SYDVKM. The CDR3 runs to 14 residues. V lost 6 bases, J lost 3 bases, and 14 bases lay in between. The CDR3 region has the DNA TGTGCCAGCAGGGGGCCGGTTTGGGACACTGAAGCTTTCTTT. Amino acid sequence: CASRGPVWDTEAFF.

The chain employs TRBV15 and TRBJ1-2; 7 bases line up with TRBD1. This CDR3 is 15 amino acids long. The V segment lost 0 bases and the J segment 9 bases; nucleotides outside the gene matches: 10. CDR1 and CDR2 from the germline V gene are LNHNV and YYDKDF (reference sequence). CDR3 in DNA: TGTGCCACCAGCAGAGATATAGGGACAGCCATTCGCTACACCTTC. Encoded protein: CATSRDIGTAIRYTF. The whole variable domain, remainder taken from reference TRBV15 and TRBJ1-2, is DAMVIQNPRYQVTQFGKPVTLSCSQTLNHNVMYWYQQKSSQAPKLLFHYYDKDFNNEADTPDNFQSRRPNTSFCFLDIRSPGLGDTAMYLCATSRDIGTAIRYTFGSGTRLTVV.

The chain carries TRBV12-3 or TRBV12-4 and TRBJ1-6; 8 nucleotides align to TRBD1. This CDR3 region has 13 residues. V lost 8 bases, J lost 9 bases, and 6 bases stayed unmatched. The CDR3 protein is CASSGQELSPLHF. The CDR3 nucleotides are TGTGCCAGCTCGGGACAGGAACTTTCACCCCTCCACTTT.